The clone carrying this T cell receptor beta chain was seen a handful of times. Its antigen is still unknown. Sample treatment: roughly 10-day PBMC culture with coronavirus spike peptide pools or control peptides (ViraFEST assay). It was before the COVID-19 pandemic (2011-2018) that the unexposed donor's CD4+ T cells were collected. First, ViraFEST expanded antigen-specific T cells with peptide pools, and next it sequenced the TCRs. It was SARS-CoV-2 S/N and four cold-coronavirus spikes that probed unexposed-donor CD4+ T cells, cells permitting. This sample is part of a study of vaccination and CD4 T cells after COVID-19. Study in general: SARS-CoV-2, HCoV-NL63, HCoV-OC43 and HCoV-229E supplied the overlapping spike peptides used to stimulate cells.

Trimming removed 5 bases at V and 0 bases at J, with 12 bases between. This CDR3 region has 14 residues. CDR1 and CDR2 from the germline V gene are DFQATT and SNEGSKA (reference sequence). The Oncomine TCR Beta short-read assay sequenced DNA from cultured CD4+ T cells. It was cultured CD4+ T cells from which genomic DNA was extracted. TCRdb reanalysed the PCR reads using MiXCR and keeps one entry per CDR3 protein. The sample records roughly 11,000 distinct CDR3 sequences, approximately 35% being singletons. This clonotype was sampled from a human donor in good health. Sequenced: CD4+ T cells from blood, cultured in vitro. V usage is TRBV20-1 and J usage is TRBJ2-3; tentative D call: TRBD1 (6 bases). Here the CDR3 DNA reads TGCAGTGCTTGGGACAAAACTAGCACAGATACGCAGTATTTT. This codes for CSAWDKTSTDTQYF.